The 7 T cell receptor beta chains given below trace back to one sample, sequenced in a study of T-cell reconstitution after alpha-beta-depleted transplantation in children. The TCRbeta library was prepared with unique molecular identifiers. TCRdb reprocessed the PCR reads via MiXCR and lists one record per CDR3 protein. This sample has about 690,000 distinct CDR3 sequences, with approximately 16% found just once. This sample comprised PBMCs from the stem cell graft donor, obtained from the stem cell graft. The receptors come from a human donor who donated a stem cell graft to a child with acute myeloid leukemia.

This clonotype was recorded at least ten times. The V call is TRBV20-1, the J call TRBJ2-7; a possible D gene is TRBD1 (6 bases). From germline, CDR1 is DFQATT and CDR2 SNEGSKA (reference sequence). CDR3 length: 15 amino acids. Trimming pared 6 bases from V and 2 bases from J, leaving 20 bases between. CDR3 in DNA: TGCAGTGCCAGGCGTGGACAGCTCCAAACCTACGAGCAGTACTTC. Its protein product is CSARRGQLQTYEQYF.

Here the CDR3 reads CASIIGDSYNEQFF. In DNA form, the CDR3 reads TGTGCCAGCATTATAGGGGACTCCTACAATGAGCAGTTCTTC. The chain employs TRBV12-3 or TRBV12-4 and TRBJ2-1; D possibly corresponds to TRBD1 (5 bases). V was clipped by 7 bases and J by 0 bases, with 10 bases between them. The CDR3 consists of 14 residues.

This clonotype was observed once. A much larger clone is a single base away; this may be a read error. This chain joins TRBV20-1 and TRBJ2-1; tentatively, D is TRBD1 (5 bases). Germline V gene sequence: CDR1 DFQATT, CDR2 SNEGSKA (reference sequence). CDR3 size: 15 residues. The CDR3 region has the DNA TGCAGTGCCCCCAAAGGGGCCTTGTCCTACAATGACCAGTTCTTC. Translation: CSAPKGALSYNDQFF.

This clonotype showed up just a few times. The chain employs TRBV15 and TRBJ2-7; no reliable D call. Trimming stripped 0 bases from V and 4 bases from J, with 13 bases between. There are 15 residues in the CDR3. Per the germline V gene, CDR1 is LNHNV and CDR2 is YYDKDF (reference sequence). The CDR3 protein is CATSRDGRIGYEQYV. In DNA form, the CDR3 reads TGTGCCACCAGCAGAGACGGCAGGATCGGGTACGAGCAGTACGTC.

This clonotype has more than one count but fewer than ten. CDR3 region: CASSLFRDRGNEQFF. The CDR3 DNA is TGTGCCAGCAGCTTATTCCGGGACAGGGGGAATGAGCAGTTCTTC. The rearrangement joins TRBV5-8 to TRBJ2-1; 11 bases line up with TRBD1. The CDR3 has 15 residues. V shed 2 bases and J 7 bases; nucleotides not matched to a gene: 5. Germline V gene lookup returns CDR1 SGHTS and CDR2 YDEGEE.

This clonotype was picked up many times. The CDR3 sequence is CASSEYLQGAKYEQFF. In DNA form, the CDR3 reads TGTGCCAGCAGTGAATATCTCCAGGGGGCTAAGTATGAGCAGTTCTTC. The V gene is TRBV25-1, the J gene TRBJ2-1; 8 bases are a match to TRBD1. This CDR3 is 16 amino acids long. Looked up from germline, CDR1 is MGHDK and CDR2 is SYGVNS. The junction had 9 bases not matched to a gene; V was cut back by 0 bases and J by 8 bases.

The table lists this clonotype with many counts. The chain carries TRBV20-1 and TRBJ2-2; D may be TRBD1 (5 bases). Trimming removed 3 bases at V and 2 bases at J, with 7 bases between. This CDR3 has 13 amino acids. Germline values: CDR1 DFQATT, CDR2 SNEGSKA (reference sequence). The CDR3 loop is CSASWTNTGELFF. The CDR3 coding sequence is TGCAGTGCTAGCTGGACAAACACCGGGGAGCTGTTTTTT.